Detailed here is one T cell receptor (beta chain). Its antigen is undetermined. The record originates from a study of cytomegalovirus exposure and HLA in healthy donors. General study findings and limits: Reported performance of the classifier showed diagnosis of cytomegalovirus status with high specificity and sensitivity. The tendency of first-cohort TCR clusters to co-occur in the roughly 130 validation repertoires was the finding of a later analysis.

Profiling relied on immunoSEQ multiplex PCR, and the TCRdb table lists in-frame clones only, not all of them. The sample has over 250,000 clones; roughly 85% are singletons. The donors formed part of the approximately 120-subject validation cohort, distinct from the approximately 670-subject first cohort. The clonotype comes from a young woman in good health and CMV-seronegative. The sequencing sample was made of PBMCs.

The CDR3, as DNA: TGTGCCAGCAGCCAGGGACTAGCGGGAGTTTGGGACAATGAGCAGTTCTTC. This codes for CASSQGLAGVWDNEQFF. V gene TRBV14 combines with J gene TRBJ2-1; 14 nucleotides align to TRBD2. The CDR3 length is 17 residues. The germline CDR1 and CDR2 sequences are SGHDN and FVKESK. V shed 3 bases, J shed 5 bases, and the junction held 6 bases outside the gene matches.